The 12 T cell receptor beta chains presented below share a single source sample, sequenced in a study of T-cell reconstitution after alpha-beta-depleted transplantation in children. For TCRbeta, the library was prepared with unique molecular identifiers. Each CDR3 protein gets one entry after TCRdb re-called the PCR reads with MiXCR. The data show some 110,000 distinct CDR3 sequences, around a tenth seen once. This specimen consisted of PBMCs, obtained before TCRalphabeta/CD19-depleted stem cell transplant. The receptors derive from a boy younger than 10 with acute lymphoblastic leukemia, due to receive a stem cell transplant.

The table lists this clonotype with a few counts. The J gene is TRBJ2-7, the V gene TRBV5-6, with TRBD1 matching 7 bases. Germline assignment: CDR1 SGHDT and CDR2 YYEEEE. This CDR3 is 13 amino acids long. J was trimmed by 7 bases and V by 4 bases; bases with no gene match: 8. CDR3 DNA: TGTGCCAGCAGCCTGGACAGGAGCAGGGAGCAGTACTTC. This encodes CASSLDRSREQYF.

This chain connects TRBV28 to TRBJ2-3; the D gene is possibly TRBD1 (6 bases). Germline CDR1 MDHEN, CDR2 SYDVKM. Trimming took off 2 bases at V and 4 bases at J, with 31 bases between the two ends. The CDR3 totals 21 residues. The CDR3 nucleotides read TGTGCCAGCAGTTTACCCGGGGCCCCACCACAGCACGAAGGGGGATCAGATACGCAGTATTTT. As protein: CASSLPGAPPQHEGGSDTQYF.

This clonotype was counted a few times. This rearrangement joins TRBV11-3 to TRBJ2-1, with 14 bases matching TRBD2. The CDR3 loop spans 16 amino acids. Germline V gene lookup returns CDR1 SGHNT and CDR2 YENEEA. Trimming at V came to 5 bases and at J to 6 bases, leaving 6 bases not matched to a gene. The CDR3 is CASSRRGLAGGNEQFF. CDR3 in DNA: TGTGCCAGCAGCCGCAGAGGACTAGCGGGAGGCAATGAGCAGTTCTTC.

The chain couples TRBV10-3 to TRBJ2-3; D remains unclear. Trimming took off 4 bases at V and 0 bases at J, with 11 bases between the two ends. From germline, CDR1 is ENHRY and CDR2 SYGVKD. This CDR3 spans 15 amino acids. The CDR3 region is CAISVRAASTDTQYF. The CDR3 bases are TGTGCCATCAGTGTCAGAGCTGCTAGCACAGATACGCAGTATTTT.

This clonotype came up a few times. V usage is TRBV14 and J usage is TRBJ1-2; 7 nucleotides agree with TRBD1. Germline values: CDR1 SGHDN, CDR2 FVKESK. Trimming cost V 4 bases and J 3 bases; bases outside gene matches: 5. The CDR3 length is 14 residues. CDR3 in amino acids: CASSRRQGDYGYTF. The DNA for the CDR3 is TGTGCCAGCAGCCGAAGACAGGGTGACTATGGCTACACCTTC. Drawing the rest from reference TRBV14 and TRBJ1-2, the complete variable domain is EAGVTQFPSHSVIEKGQTVTLRCDPISGHDNLYWYRRVMGKEIKFLLHFVKESKQDESGMPNNRFLAERTGGTYSTLKVQPAELEDSGVYFCASSRRQGDYGYTFGSGTRLTVV.

The sample holds a few counts of this clonotype. The chain joins TRBV5-1 to TRBJ2-2; D unresolved. In germline, CDR1 is SGHRS, CDR2 YFSETQ. The V end was cut by 7 bases, the J end by 8 bases, with 15 bases between. The CDR3 runs 13 residues. The CDR3: CASRSLSGGELFF. CDR3 DNA: TGCGCCAGCCGGAGCCTATCGGGTGGGGAGCTGTTTTTT.

This clonotype was counted at least ten times. The V call is TRBV27, the J call TRBJ1-5; tentative D call: TRBD1 (5 bases). The V gene lost 7 bases and the J gene lost 2 bases, with 15 bases spanning the gap. Germline-derived CDR1 and CDR2 are MNHEY and SMNVEV (reference sequence). This CDR3 region has 15 residues. The CDR3 bases are TGTGCCAGCAAAAAAGAGGGGTGGGGCAATCAGCCCCAGCATTTT. This sequence encodes CASKKEGWGNQPQHF.

This clonotype showed up just a few times. This sequence joins TRBV10-3 and TRBJ2-6; 7 nucleotides align to TRBD1. This CDR3 contains 16 residues. Trimming cost V 4 bases and J 3 bases; bases outside gene matches: 6. Germline V CDR1 and CDR2: ENHRY, SYGVKD. The CDR3 region has the DNA TGTGCCATCAGTGTCCAGACAGGGAATGGGGCCAACGTCCTGACTTTC. It codes for CAISVQTGNGANVLTF.

This clonotype was observed a few times. The chain carries TRBV7-9 and TRBJ1-1; TRBD1 agrees at 12 bases. The germline CDR1 and CDR2 sequences are SEHNR and FQNEAQ (reference sequence). V was pared by 6 bases and J by 1 base, with 6 bases of the junction left unmatched. CDR3 size: 16 residues. The DNA of the CDR3 is TGTGCCAGCAGTCCACCGGGACAGGGGGCGAACACTGAAGCTTTCTTT. It yields the protein CASSPPGQGANTEAFF.

In this sample, this clonotype turned up a few times. The J gene is TRBJ2-3, the V gene TRBV30; D remains unclear. The germline V and J ends were trimmed by 0 bases and 0 bases, with 10 bases remaining between them. Germline V CDR1 and CDR2: GTSNPN, SVGIG (reference sequence). This CDR3 is 15 amino acids long. CDR3 nucleotides: TGTGCCTGGAGTGTACCGTTTAAAAGCACAGATACGCAGTATTTT. Its translation is CAWSVPFKSTDTQYF.

The table lists this clonotype with many counts. This chain links TRBV12-3 or TRBV12-4 with TRBJ2-1, with unresolved D. V lost 6 bases, J lost 2 bases, and 5 bases lay in between. This CDR3 region has 12 residues. The CDR3 protein is CASSRTYNEQFF. In nucleotides, the CDR3 is TGTGCCAGCAGCCGAACCTACAATGAGCAGTTCTTC.

Remarks on this clonotype: A read error may produce the germline difference seen at one junction end. The V and J genes are TRBV2 and TRBJ2-5; 8 bases line up with TRBD2. Germline-derived CDR1 and CDR2 are SNHLY and FYNNEI. The CDR3 loop spans 14 amino acids. In DNA, the CDR3 is TGTGCCAGCCGAGTGACTAGCGCCCAAGGGACCCAGTACTTC. Translating it yields CASRVTSAQGTQYF.